This record concerns one T cell receptor (beta chain) sequence. The antigen remains unidentified. This sample was included in a study of T cell responses to AZD1222 COVID-19 vaccine. The study's findings and limits: Once two AZD1222 doses were given, Spike-specific TCR breadth and depth went up. There were vaccine-associated CD4 TCRs across spike, dominant at 160-218 and 743-854. After the peak T cell response, and only then, were repertoires sampled. Donors in the cohort were predominantly white British and more often female, and clonal diversity was possibly underestimated.

Produced via immunoSEQ multiplex PCR; TCRdb's table is partial and in-frame only. Of 210,000 or so clones listed, approximately 94% were seen once; the top ten hold around 1.5%. Trimming cost V 6 bases and J 1 base, with 21 bases left between them. CDR3 size: 17 residues. CDR1 is LNHDA, CDR2 SQIVND, per germline (reference sequence). Specimen: peripheral blood, collected 28 days after the second dose of the MenACWY control vaccine. The receptor was isolated from an adult who received the MenACWY meningococcal vaccine as a control. J is TRBJ1-1 and V is TRBV19; D possibly corresponds to TRBD1 (6 bases). The CDR3 region is CASRTPGGSGPNTEAFF. The CDR3 DNA follows: TGTGCCAGTAGAACGCCTGGGGGCTCGGGACCGAACACTGAAGCTTTCTTT.